This is a list of T cell receptor beta chains from one sample in a study of T-cell memory formation after mild COVID-19. TCRdb fed the 5' RACE reads into MiXCR, producing one record per CDR3 protein. The table records about 200,000 distinct CDR3 sequences, about 9.2% of them present only once. Sequencing was performed on PBMCs or a T cell subset sorted from them (not recorded which). The source of these receptors is a man in his late teens or twenties who had mild COVID-19 (a few samples of this study predate the infection). Cell type and time point are not known. CDR3s include the opening cysteine and the closing phenylalanine or tryptophan. D genes are given only for firm matches. Some rows mark clone size as missing; the rest say once, few, many or name a class of expanded clone.

clone size	CDR3 length	J gene	D gene	V gene	CDR3 protein	CDR3 DNA
.	14	TRBJ2-1	TRBD2	TRBV7-2	CASSGLAGERYQFF	TGTGCCAGCAGCGGACTAGCGGGGGAGCGATATCAGTTCTTC
few	15	TRBJ2-3	.	TRBV5-1	CASSPDARRADTQYF	TGCGCCAGCAGCCCGGACGCCCGAAGGGCAGATACGCAGTATTTT
.	16	TRBJ2-4	.	TRBV28	CASSLPGLGAKNIQYF	TGTGCCAGCAGTCTCCCAGGGTTGGGGGCCAAAAACATTCAGTACTTC
few	16	TRBJ1-6	.	TRBV5-1	CASSLRGSSYNSPLHF	TGCGCCAGCAGCTTGCGGGGAAGCTCCTATAATTCACCCCTCCACTTT
.	16	TRBJ1-5	.	TRBV10-3	CAISESNLAAYQPQHF	TGTGCCATCAGTGAGTCTAATTTGGCGGCTTATCAGCCCCAGCATTTT
many	13	TRBJ1-1	.	TRBV7-9	CASSFTGNTEAFF	TGTGCCAGCAGCTTTACCGGAAACACTGAAGCTTTCTTT
.	18	TRBJ1-1	.	TRBV7-6	CASSLVPGGENMNTEAFF	TGTGCCAGCAGCTTAGTCCCGGGGGGGGAGAACATGAACACTGAAGCTTTCTTT
.	13	TRBJ2-7	.	TRBV11-2	CASSWVDSGEQYF	TGTGCCAGCAGCTGGGTGGATTCGGGAGAGCAGTACTTC
few	15	TRBJ2-4	.	TRBV4-3	CASSQETIWGNIQYF	TGCGCCAGCAGCCAAGAGACAATATGGGGGAACATTCAGTACTTC
few	16	TRBJ2-3	TRBD1	TRBV3-1	CASSQGRTGYTDTQYF	TGTGCCAGCAGCCAAGGAAGGACAGGGTACACAGATACGCAGTATTTT
few	15	TRBJ2-3	.	TRBV20-1	CSAMDASTSTDTQYF	TGCAGTGCTATGGACGCGTCTACTAGCACAGATACGCAGTATTTT
few	15	TRBJ2-3	TRBD1	TRBV4-3	CASSYIGQGTDTQYF	TGCGCCAGCAGCTACATAGGACAGGGGACAGATACGCAGTATTTT
few	15	TRBJ1-5	TRBD1	TRBV12-3/TRBV12-4	CASRLTGGPNQPQHF	TGTGCCAGCAGACTCACAGGGGGACCCAATCAGCCCCAGCATTTT
.	13	TRBJ2-1	.	TRBV30	CAWKSKSRNEQFF	TGTGCCTGGAAGTCAAAGAGCAGGAATGAGCAGTTCTTC
few	13	TRBJ1-5	TRBD1	TRBV10-3	CAISEDRDQPQHF	TGTGCCATCAGTGAGGACAGGGATCAGCCCCAGCATTTT
many	15	TRBJ1-3	.	TRBV12-3/TRBV12-4	CASSLQADSGNTIYF	TGTGCCAGCAGTTTACAGGCAGACTCTGGAAACACCATATATTTT
many	11	TRBJ2-5	.	TRBV7-2	CASTEGETQYF	TGTGCCAGCACCGAGGGGGAGACCCAGTACTTC
few	15	TRBJ2-2	TRBD2	TRBV18	CASSPREGTTGELFF	TGTGCCAGCTCACCACGGGAGGGGACCACCGGGGAGCTGTTTTTT
.	15	TRBJ2-5	.	TRBV10-3	CAISQDRDFGGTQYF	TGTGCCATCAGTCAAGACCGGGACTTTGGGGGGACCCAGTACTTC
few	16	TRBJ2-3	.	TRBV20-1	CSARAGQRVDTDTQYF	TGCAGTGCTAGAGCTGGACAGCGGGTCGACACAGATACGCAGTATTTT
few	14	TRBJ1-2	.	TRBV7-2	CASSSRAANYGYTF	TGTGCCAGCAGCTCCAGGGCCGCTAACTATGGCTACACCTTC
.	17	TRBJ2-5	.	TRBV10-2	CASYPGPRAPFRETQYF	TGCGCCAGCTACCCAGGCCCCAGGGCCCCATTCCGGGAGACCCAGTACTTC
.	14	TRBJ2-3	.	TRBV5-1	CASSFGDSTDTQYF	TGCGCCAGCAGCTTTGGGGATAGCACAGATACGCAGTATTTT
many	16	TRBJ2-1	TRBD2	TRBV4-3	CASSPTPSGGVDEQFF	TGCGCCAGCAGCCCTACCCCCAGCGGGGGGGTTGATGAGCAGTTCTTC
.	13	TRBJ2-1	.	TRBV7-3	CASSSQRINEQFF	TGTGCCAGCAGCTCCCAAAGAATCAATGAGCAGTTCTTC
few	13	TRBJ1-5	TRBD1	TRBV20-1	CSGQGTSNQPQHF	TGCAGTGGACAGGGGACGAGCAATCAGCCCCAGCATTTT
many	13	TRBJ2-3	.	TRBV7-8	CASSLGGGNTQYF	TGTGCCAGCAGCTTGGGGGGTGGAAATACGCAGTATTTT
.	12	TRBJ2-7	.	TRBV18	CASSAGRDEQYF	TGTGCCAGCTCCGCGGGCAGGGACGAGCAGTACTTC
.	14	TRBJ2-3	.	TRBV28	CASRETGEGYTQYF	TGTGCCAGCAGAGAGACAGGGGAGGGCTATACGCAGTATTTT
few	16	TRBJ2-1	.	TRBV4-3	CASSFKAKARDNEQFF	TGCGCCAGCAGCTTCAAGGCGAAGGCACGGGACAATGAGCAGTTCTTC
.	14	TRBJ2-3	TRBD1	TRBV5-1	CASSSDRATDTQYF	TGCGCCAGCAGCTCAGACAGGGCCACAGATACGCAGTATTTT